These 2 T cell receptor beta chains were all obtained from the same sample, sequenced in a study of patients and donors after allogeneic stem cell transplantation. A single record per CDR3 protein comes from TCRdb applying MiXCR to the RT-PCR reads. Of approximately 140,000 distinct CDR3 sequences in the sample, about 40% were seen once. The sequencing input was blood, either unsorted or a sorted T cell fraction (not recorded which). All receptors come from a human donor who was either an allogeneic HSCT recipient or a stem cell or donor lymphocyte infusion donor (not recorded which). It is not recorded whose cells these are; they may come from a transplant donor.

This clonotype was picked up a small number of times. The V gene is TRBV9, the J gene TRBJ2-1, with D tentatively TRBD2 (6 bases). The CDR3 is 17 amino acids. Germline assignment: CDR1 SGDLS and CDR2 YYNGEE. Trimming took 0 bases from V and 10 from J, leaving 23 bases between them. The CDR3 nucleotides are TGTGCCAGCAGCGTAGCTACGGAGGGGCCCTTCACCGGGGAGCAGTTCTTC. It encodes CASSVATEGPFTGEQFF.

This clonotype was counted a few times. This sequence joins TRBV12-3 or TRBV12-4 and TRBJ1-4; possible D gene TRBD1, 6 bases. V was cut by 1 base and J by 2 bases, with 11 bases left in between. The CDR3 has 16 amino acids. CDR3 bases: TGTGCCAGCAGTTTAGAGGGGGGCGCGACTAATGAAAAACTGTTTTTT. This encodes CASSLEGGATNEKLFF.